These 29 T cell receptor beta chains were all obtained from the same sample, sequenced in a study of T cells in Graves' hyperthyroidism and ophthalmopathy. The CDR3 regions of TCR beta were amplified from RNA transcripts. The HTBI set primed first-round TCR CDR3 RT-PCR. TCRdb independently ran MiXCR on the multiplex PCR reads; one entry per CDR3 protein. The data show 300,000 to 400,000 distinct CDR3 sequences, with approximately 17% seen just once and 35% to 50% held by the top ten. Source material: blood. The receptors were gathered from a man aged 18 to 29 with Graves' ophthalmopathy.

The CDR3 coding sequence is TGTGCCAGCAGTGCGCAGGAGGGGACAGGGCCTGAAAAACTGTTTTTT. This translates into CASSAQEGTGPEKLFF. This chain connects TRBV27 to TRBJ1-4; the match to TRBD1 covers 9 bases. V lost 5 bases and J lost 7; bases outside the gene matches: 11. Germline CDR1 and CDR2: MNHEY and SMNVEV (reference sequence). The CDR3 loop spans 16 amino acids.

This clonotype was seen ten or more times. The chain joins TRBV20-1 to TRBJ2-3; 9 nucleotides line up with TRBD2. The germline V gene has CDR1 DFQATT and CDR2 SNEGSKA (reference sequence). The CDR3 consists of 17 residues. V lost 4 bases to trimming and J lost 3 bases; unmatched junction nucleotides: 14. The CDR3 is CSAKLAGAGGQTDTQYF. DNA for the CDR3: TGCAGTGCTAAACTAGCTGGTGCGGGGGGGCAAACAGATACGCAGTATTTT.

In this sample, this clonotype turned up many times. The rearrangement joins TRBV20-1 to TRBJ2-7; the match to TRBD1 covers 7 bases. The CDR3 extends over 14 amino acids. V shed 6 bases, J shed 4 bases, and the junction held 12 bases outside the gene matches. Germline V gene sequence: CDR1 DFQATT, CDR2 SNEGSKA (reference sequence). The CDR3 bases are TGCAGTGCCCCTATGACAGGGATCCAGTACGAGCAGTACTTC. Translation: CSAPMTGIQYEQYF.

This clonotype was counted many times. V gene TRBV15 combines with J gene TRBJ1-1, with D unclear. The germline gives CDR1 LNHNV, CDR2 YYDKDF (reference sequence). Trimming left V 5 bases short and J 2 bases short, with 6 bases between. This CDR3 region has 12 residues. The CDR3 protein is CATSWLNTEAFF. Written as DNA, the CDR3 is TGTGCCACCAGCTGGCTCAACACTGAAGCTTTCTTT.

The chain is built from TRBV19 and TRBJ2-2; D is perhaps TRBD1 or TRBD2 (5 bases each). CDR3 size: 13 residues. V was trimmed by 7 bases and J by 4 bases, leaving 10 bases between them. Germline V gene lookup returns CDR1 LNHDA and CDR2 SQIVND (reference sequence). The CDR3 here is CASKGAGTGELFF. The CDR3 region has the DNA TGTGCCAGTAAAGGGGCGGGCACCGGGGAGCTGTTTTTT.

The CDR3 loop reads CASSETGTSGGFETQYF. The CDR3 nucleotides read TGTGCCAGCAGCGAAACCGGGACTAGCGGGGGGTTTGAGACCCAGTACTTC. The chain uses TRBV7-3 and TRBJ2-5; 15 positions match TRBD2. Germline V gene sequence: CDR1 SGHTA, CDR2 FQGTGA. Trimming removed 5 bases from V and 5 bases from J; junction bases left unmatched: 9. The CDR3 is made up of 17 amino acids.

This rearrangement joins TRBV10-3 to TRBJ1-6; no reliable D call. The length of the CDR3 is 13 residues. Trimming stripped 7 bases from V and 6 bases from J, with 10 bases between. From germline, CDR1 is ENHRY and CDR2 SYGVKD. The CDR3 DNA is TGTGCCATCACGAGCGGGTTTAATTCACCCCTCCACTTT. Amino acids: CAITSGFNSPLHF.

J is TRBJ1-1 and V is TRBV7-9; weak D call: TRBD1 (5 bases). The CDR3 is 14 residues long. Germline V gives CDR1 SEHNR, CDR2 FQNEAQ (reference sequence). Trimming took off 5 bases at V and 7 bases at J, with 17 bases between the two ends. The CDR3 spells CASSPFRGRSEAFF. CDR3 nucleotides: TGTGCCAGCAGCCCCTTTCGGGGACGGAGTGAAGCTTTCTTT. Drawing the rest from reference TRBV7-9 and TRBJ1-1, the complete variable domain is DTGVSQNPRHKITKRGQNVTFRCDPISEHNRLYWYRQTLGQGPEFLTYFQNEAQLEKSRLLSDRFSAERPKGSFSTLEIQRTEQGDSAMYLCASSPFRGRSEAFFGQGTRLTVV.

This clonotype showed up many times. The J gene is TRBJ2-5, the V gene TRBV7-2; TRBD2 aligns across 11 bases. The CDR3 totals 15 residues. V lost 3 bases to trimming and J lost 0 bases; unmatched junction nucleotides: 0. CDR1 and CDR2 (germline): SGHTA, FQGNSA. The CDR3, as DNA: TGTGCCAGCAGCTTGACTAGCGGGAACCAAGAGACCCAGTACTTC. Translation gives CASSLTSGNQETQYF.

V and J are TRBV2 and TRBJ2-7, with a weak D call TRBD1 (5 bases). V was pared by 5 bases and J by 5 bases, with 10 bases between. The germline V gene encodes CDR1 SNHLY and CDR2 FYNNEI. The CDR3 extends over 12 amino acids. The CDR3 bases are TGTGCCAGCAGTACGGACATCAACGAGCAGTACTTC. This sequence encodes CASSTDINEQYF.

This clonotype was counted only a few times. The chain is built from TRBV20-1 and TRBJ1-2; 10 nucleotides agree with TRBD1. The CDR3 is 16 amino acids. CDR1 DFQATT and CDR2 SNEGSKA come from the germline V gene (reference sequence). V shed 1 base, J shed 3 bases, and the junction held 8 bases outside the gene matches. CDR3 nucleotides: TGCAGTGCTAGAGTCCTCAAGACAGGGGGCGACTATGGCTACACCTTC. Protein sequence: CSARVLKTGGDYGYTF.

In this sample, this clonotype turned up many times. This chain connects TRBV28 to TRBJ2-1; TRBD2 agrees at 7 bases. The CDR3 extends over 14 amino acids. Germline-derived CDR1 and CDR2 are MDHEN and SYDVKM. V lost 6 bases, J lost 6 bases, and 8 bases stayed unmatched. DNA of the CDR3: TGTGCCAGCAGGGGACTAACGGGCCGCAATGAGCAGTTCTTC. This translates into CASRGLTGRNEQFF.

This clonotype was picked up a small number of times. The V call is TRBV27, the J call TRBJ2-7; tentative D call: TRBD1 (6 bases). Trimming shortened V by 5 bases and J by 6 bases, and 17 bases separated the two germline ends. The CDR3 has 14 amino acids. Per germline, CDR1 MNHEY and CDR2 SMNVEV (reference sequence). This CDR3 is CASSTGSPVGEQYF. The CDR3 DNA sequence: TGTGCCAGCAGTACAGGGTCTCCCGTAGGCGAGCAGTACTTC.

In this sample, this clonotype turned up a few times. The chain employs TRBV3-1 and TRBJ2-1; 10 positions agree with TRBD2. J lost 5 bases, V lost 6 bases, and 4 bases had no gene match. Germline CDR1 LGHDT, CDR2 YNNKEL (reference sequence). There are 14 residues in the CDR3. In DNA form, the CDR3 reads TGTGCCAGCAGTCGGACTAGCGGCGACAATGAGCAGTTCTTC. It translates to CASSRTSGDNEQFF.

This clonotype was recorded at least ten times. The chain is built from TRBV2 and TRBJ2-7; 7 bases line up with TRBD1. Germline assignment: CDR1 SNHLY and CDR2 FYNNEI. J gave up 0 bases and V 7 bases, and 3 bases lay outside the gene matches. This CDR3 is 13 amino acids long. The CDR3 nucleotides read TGTGCCAGCAAGGCAGGGGGCTCCTACGAGCAGTACTTC. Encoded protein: CASKAGGSYEQYF.

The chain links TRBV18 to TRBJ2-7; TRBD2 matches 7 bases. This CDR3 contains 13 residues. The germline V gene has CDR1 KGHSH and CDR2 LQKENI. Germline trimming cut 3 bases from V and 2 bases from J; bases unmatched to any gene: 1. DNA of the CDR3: TGTGCCAGCTCACCGGCGGGGGCCTACGAGCAGTACTTC. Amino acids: CASSPAGAYEQYF.

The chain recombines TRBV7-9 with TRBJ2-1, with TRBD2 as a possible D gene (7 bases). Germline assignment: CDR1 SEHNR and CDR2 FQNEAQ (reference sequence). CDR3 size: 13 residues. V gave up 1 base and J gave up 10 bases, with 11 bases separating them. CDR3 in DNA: TGTGCCAGCAGCTTAGGGGGGGGCAGGGAGCAGTTCTTC. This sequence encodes CASSLGGGREQFF. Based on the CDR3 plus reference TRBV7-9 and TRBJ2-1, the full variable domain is DTGVSQNPRHKITKRGQNVTFRCDPISEHNRLYWYRQTLGQGPEFLTYFQNEAQLEKSRLLSDRFSAERPKGSFSTLEIQRTEQGDSAMYLCASSLGGGREQFFGPGTRLTVL.

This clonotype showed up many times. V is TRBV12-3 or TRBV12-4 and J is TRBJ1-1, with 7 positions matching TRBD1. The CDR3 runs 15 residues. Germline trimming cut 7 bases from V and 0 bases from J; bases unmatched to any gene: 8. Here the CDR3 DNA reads TGTGCCAGCACTTCCCGGGACAGTATGAACACTGAAGCTTTCTTT. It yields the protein CASTSRDSMNTEAFF.

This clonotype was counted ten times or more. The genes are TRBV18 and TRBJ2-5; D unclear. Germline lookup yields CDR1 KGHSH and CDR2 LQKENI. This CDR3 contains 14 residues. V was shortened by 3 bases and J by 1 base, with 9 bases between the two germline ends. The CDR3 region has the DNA TGTGCCAGCTCACCCCCGGCAGCCCAAGAGACCCAGTACTTC. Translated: CASSPPAAQETQYF. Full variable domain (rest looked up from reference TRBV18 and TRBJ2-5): NAGVMQNPRHLVRRRGQEARLRCSPMKGHSHVYWYRQLPEEGLKFMVYLQKENIIDESGMPKERFSAEFPKEGPSILRIQQVVRGDSAAYFCASSPPAAQETQYFGPGTRLLVL.

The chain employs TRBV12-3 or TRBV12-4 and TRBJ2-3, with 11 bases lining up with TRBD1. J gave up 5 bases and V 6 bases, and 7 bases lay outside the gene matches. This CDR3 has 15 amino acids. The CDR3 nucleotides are TGTGCCAGCAGCGCCGGGACAGGGGGGGGAGATACGCAGTATTTT. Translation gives CASSAGTGGGDTQYF.

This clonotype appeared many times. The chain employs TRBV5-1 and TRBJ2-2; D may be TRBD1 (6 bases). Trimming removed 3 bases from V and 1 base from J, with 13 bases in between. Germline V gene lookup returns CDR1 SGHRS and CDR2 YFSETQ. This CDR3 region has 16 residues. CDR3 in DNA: TGCGCCAGCAGCTGGAGCAGGGGCGGGAACACCGGGGAGCTGTTTTTT. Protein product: CASSWSRGGNTGELFF.

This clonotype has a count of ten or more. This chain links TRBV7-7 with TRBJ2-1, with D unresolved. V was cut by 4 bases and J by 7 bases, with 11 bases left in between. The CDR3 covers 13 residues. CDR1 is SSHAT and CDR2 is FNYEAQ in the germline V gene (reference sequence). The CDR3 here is CASSSDPQNEQFF. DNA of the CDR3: TGTGCCAGCAGCTCCGACCCCCAGAATGAGCAGTTCTTC.

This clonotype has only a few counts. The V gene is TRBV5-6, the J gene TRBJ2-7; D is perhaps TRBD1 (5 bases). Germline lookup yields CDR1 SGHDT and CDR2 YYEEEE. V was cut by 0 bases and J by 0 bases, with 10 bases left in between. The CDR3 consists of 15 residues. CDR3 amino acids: CASSLGTSLSYEQYF. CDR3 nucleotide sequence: TGTGCCAGCAGCTTGGGGACATCTCTCTCCTACGAGCAGTACTTC.

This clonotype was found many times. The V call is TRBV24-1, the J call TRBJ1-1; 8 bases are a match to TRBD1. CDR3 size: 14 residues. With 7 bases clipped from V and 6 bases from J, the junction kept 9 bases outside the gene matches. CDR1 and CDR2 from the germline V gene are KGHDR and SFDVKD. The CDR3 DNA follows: TGTGCCACCAGATCAGGGGGCGAATTCGCTGAAGCTTTCTTT. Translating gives CATRSGGEFAEAFF.

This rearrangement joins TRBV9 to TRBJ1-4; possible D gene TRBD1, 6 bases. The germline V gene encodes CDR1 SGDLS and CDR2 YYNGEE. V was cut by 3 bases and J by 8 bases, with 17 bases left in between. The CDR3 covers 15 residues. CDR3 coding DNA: TGTGCCAGCAGCGCCCTACAGGGTTCAGAGGAAAAACTGTTTTTT. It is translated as CASSALQGSEEKLFF.

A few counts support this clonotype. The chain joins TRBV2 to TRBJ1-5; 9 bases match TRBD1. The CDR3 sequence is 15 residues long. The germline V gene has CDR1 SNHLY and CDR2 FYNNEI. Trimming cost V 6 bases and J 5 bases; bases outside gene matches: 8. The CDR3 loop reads CASSAHRDRDQPQHF. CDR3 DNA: TGTGCCAGCAGCGCCCACCGGGACAGGGATCAGCCCCAGCATTTT.

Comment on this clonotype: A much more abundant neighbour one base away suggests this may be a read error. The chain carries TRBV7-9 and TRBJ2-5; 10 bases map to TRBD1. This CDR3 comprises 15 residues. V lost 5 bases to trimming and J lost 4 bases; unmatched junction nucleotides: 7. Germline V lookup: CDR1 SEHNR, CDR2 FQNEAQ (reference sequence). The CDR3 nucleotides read TGTGCCAGCAGCACAATGACAGGGGGCCGAGAGACCCAGTACTTC. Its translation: CASSTMTGGRETQYF.

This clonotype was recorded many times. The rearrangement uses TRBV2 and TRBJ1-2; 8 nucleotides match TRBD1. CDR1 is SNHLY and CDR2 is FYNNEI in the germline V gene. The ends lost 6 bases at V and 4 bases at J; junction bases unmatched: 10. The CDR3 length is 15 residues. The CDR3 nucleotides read TGTGCCAGCAGCGGACAGGGCCAAACCCCCTATGGCTACACCTTC. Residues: CASSGQGQTPYGYTF.

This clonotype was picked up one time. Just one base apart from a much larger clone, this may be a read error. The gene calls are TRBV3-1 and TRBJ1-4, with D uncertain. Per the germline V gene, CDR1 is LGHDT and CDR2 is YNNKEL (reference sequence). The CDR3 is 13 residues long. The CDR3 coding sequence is TGTGCCAGCGGCCAAAAGGCAGGCGGAAAACTGTTTTTT. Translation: CASGQKAGGKLFF. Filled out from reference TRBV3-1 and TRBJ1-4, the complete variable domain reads DTAVSQTPKYLVTQMGNDKSIKCEQNLGHDTMYWYKQDSKKFLKIMFSYNNKELIINETVPNRFSPKSPDKAHLNLHINSLELGDSAVYFCASGQKAGGKLFFGSGTQLSVL.